This T cell receptor (beta chain) was identified during a study of shared clonotypes between healthy human individuals. Study context: Two women and a few men aged 18 to 49 made up the donors.

The repertoire was sequenced with immunoSEQ multiplex PCR; TCRdb's copy has only in-frame clones and lacks some. In the table there are roughly 1,800,000 clones, about 95% of which are singletons. V was pared by 6 bases and J by 0 bases, with 12 bases between. The CDR3 totals 14 residues. From germline, CDR1 is WSHSY and CDR2 SAAADI. A note on this clone: The target antigen is unknown.

In the naive CD8 group, cells lacked CD45RO and were positively selected for CCR7, so terminally differentiated effector memory CD45RA+ cells were left out. Overall study results and limits: Only blood was sampled; tissue repertoires likely differ. The sharing of 4.5% to 5% of naive CD4 clonotypes was seen across a few donors.

The source is a young man in good health. Sample: naive CD8+ T cells sorted from blood. J is TRBJ2-7 and V is TRBV10-2, with no clear D. The CDR3 loop is CASSPDGDSYEQYF. The DNA of the CDR3 is TGCGCCAGCAGCCCAGACGGCGACTCCTACGAGCAGTACTTC.